This record looks at one T cell receptor beta chain sequence and its context. These data come from a study of cytomegalovirus exposure and HLA in healthy donors. Clones were read by immunoSEQ multiplex PCR, and TCRdb kept only the in-frame ones, dropping some. The table lists approximately 160,000 clones, under 95% of them singletons, with 3% to 3.5% in the top ten. Input material: PBMCs. The receptor comes from a woman younger than 35 in good health and CMV-seropositive.

The CDR3 protein is CASRLQGHPNTIYF. DNA of the CDR3: TGTGCCAGCAGGCTGCAGGGCCATCCAAACACCATATATTTT. This chain links TRBV6-1 with TRBJ1-3; D is perhaps TRBD1 (5 bases). CDR1 MNHNS and CDR2 SASEGT come from the germline V gene. There are 14 residues in the CDR3. Trimming took 6 bases from V and 6 from J, leaving 15 bases between them.